The following is a T cell receptor (beta chain) sequence with its context. Germline assignment: CDR1 LNHNV and CDR2 YYDKDF (reference sequence). Trimming cost V 0 bases and J 1 base, with 6 bases left between them. The CDR3 extends over 14 amino acids. The data belong to a study of blood T cell repertoires in COVID-19. Whole-study context: Acute and convalescent COVID-19 samples came from the United States, Italy and Spain. In each case, the material was cDNA or gDNA derived from T cells, B-cell-depleted T cells, or PBMCs.

In the authors' methods: Amplified reference gene primers provided the basis for estimating nucleated cell counts. The table came from immunoSEQ multiplex PCR; TCRdb's copy has only in-frame clones and leaves some out. Clone size and the V and J calls come from that table; the DNA yielded D and trimming. The sample has tens of thousands of clones; more than 75% are singletons. The rearrangement links TRBV15 to TRBJ1-1; D gene unclear. The receptor was isolated from a man aged 55 to 70 with acute or convalescent COVID-19. The sequencing sample was made of peripheral blood. CDR3 in DNA: TGTGCCACCAGCAGAGACTCAGGGAACACTGAAGCTTTCTTT. Its protein is CATSRDSGNTEAFF.